Below, one TCR beta chain is given with its context. Its antigen is unidentified. Other DNA sequences within the sample encode an identical CDR3. Donors, healthy HIV-negative adults, lacked recent acute infections or vaccinations. The entry originates in a study of shared clonotypes between healthy human individuals. Study outcomes and limitations: Estimated clonotype richness was generally higher in naive than memory subsets.

The germline gives CDR1 SGHAT, CDR2 FQNNGV. CDR3 size: 14 residues. The junction had 1 base not matched to a gene; V was cut back by 0 bases and J by 2 bases. Replicate PCRs from sorted subsets contained approximately 190 ng DNA, which is roughly 30,000 T cell genomes. In the original processing: There were no quality scores in the junction-only immunoSEQ sequences, so filtering differed. Profiled with immunoSEQ multiplex PCR; TCRdb holds only in-frame clones, not every one. V and J calls and clone size come straight from that table; D and trimming were deduced from the DNA. The sample carries 1,500,000 or so clones, 98% recorded once.

This TCR derives from a man in his thirties or forties in good health. The specimen was naive CD4+ T cells sorted from blood. Sample subset: CD45RA+ positively selected. The chain links TRBV11-2 to TRBJ2-7, with TRBD1 identical over 7 bases. The CDR3 spells CASSLEQGAYEQYF. The CDR3, as DNA: TGTGCCAGCAGCTTAGAGCAGGGGGCCTACGAGCAGTACTTC. Filled out from reference TRBV11-2 and TRBJ2-7, the complete variable domain reads EAGVAQSPRYKIIEKRQSVAFWCNPISGHATLYWYQQILGQGPKLLIQFQNNGVVDDSQLPKDRFSAERLKGVDSTLKIQPAKLEDSAVYLCASSLEQGAYEQYFGPGTRLTVT.